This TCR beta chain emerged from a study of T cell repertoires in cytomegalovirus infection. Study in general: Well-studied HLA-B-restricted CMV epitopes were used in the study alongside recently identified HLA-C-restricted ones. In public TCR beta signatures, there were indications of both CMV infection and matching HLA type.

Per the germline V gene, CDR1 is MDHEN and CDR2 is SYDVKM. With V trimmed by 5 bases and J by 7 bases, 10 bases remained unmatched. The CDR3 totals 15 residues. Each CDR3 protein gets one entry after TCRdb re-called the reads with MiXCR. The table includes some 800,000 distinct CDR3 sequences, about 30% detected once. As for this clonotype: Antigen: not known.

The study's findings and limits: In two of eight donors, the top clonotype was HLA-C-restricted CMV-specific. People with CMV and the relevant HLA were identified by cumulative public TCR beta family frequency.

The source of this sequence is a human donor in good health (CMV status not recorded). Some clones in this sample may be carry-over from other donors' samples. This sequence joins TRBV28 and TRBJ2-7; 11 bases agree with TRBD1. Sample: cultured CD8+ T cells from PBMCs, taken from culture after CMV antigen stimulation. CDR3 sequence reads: CASSPSGQGEPEQYV. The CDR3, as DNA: TGTGCCAGCAGTCCGTCGGGACAGGGGGAACCGGAGCAGTACGTC.